This TCR beta chain came from a study of beta chain features in type 1 diabetes. Study-level information: Cell yields, gender and age were similar in healthy donors and patients.

Findings of the study overall: Reads derived from cDNA could over-represent cells showing high TCR expression. Shortening of TCRB CDR3s, moderate but significant, appeared in all four CD4+ subsets of Type 1 diabetes patients.

Concerning this clone: What it binds is not known.

cDNA synthesis used the whole RNA isolate, giving expressed TCRB sequences. Assay: immunoSEQ multiplex PCR; the TCRdb copy retains only in-frame clones and omits some. In the table there are 600,000 or so clones, 12% of which are singletons. Purity of each sorted population was above 95%. This CDR3 has 20 residues. CDR1 and CDR2 (germline): LNHNV, YYDKDF (reference sequence). Deletions cut 5 bases from V and 1 base from J, with 29 bases between. The origin of this receptor is a man younger than 40 with type 1 diabetes. The sample comprised naive CD4+ T cells from blood. The gene calls are TRBV15 and TRBJ1-2, with D perhaps matching TRBD1 (5 bases). CDR3 sequence reads: CATSPPRRGTPEPYNYGYTF. Written as DNA, the CDR3 is TGTGCCACCAGCCCCCCCCGGAGGGGAACCCCGGAACCCTATAACTATGGCTACACCTTC.